The rows below give T cell receptor beta chains drawn from one sample of a study of blood T cell repertoires in COVID-19. The assay was immunoSEQ multiplex PCR, and TCRdb's table has in-frame clones only and misses some. Among around 700,000 clones listed, 85% to 90% were seen once. Sequencing used peripheral blood. The receptors stem from a woman between 18 and 30 years old with acute or convalescent COVID-19. CDR3s include the opening cysteine and the closing phenylalanine or tryptophan. D genes are given only for firm matches. Some rows have no size entry. The others give once, few or many, or a class for an expanded clone.

j_call d_call v_call cdr3_length clone_size cdr3_aa cdr3_nt
TRBJ1-1 TRBD1 TRBV12-5 15 . CASGSGTAMNTEAFF TGTGCTAGTGGCTCAGGGACAGCTATGAACACTGAAGCTTTCTTT
TRBJ1-1 TRBD1 TRBV12-5 16 . CASGPGTGAMNTEAFF TGTGCTAGTGGTCCCGGGACAGGGGCCATGAACACTGAAGCTTTCTTT
TRBJ1-2 . TRBV5-1 12 . CASSPRSFGYTF TGCGCCAGCAGCCCTAGGTCTTTTGGCTACACCTTC
TRBJ1-1 TRBD1 TRBV6-2/TRBV6-3 17 . CASSYAGARGPRTEAFF TGTGCCAGCAGTTACGCCGGAGCAAGGGGGCCTAGGACTGAAGCTTTCTTT
TRBJ2-3 . TRBV9 17 . CASSPIAGGGGTDTQYF TGTGCCAGCAGCCCGATCGCCGGGGGAGGTGGCACAGATACGCAGTATTTT
TRBJ2-7 . TRBV2 15 . CASSVDSTSSYEQYF TGTGCCAGCAGTGTGGACTCTACAAGCTCCTACGAGCAGTACTTC
TRBJ2-7 . TRBV7-2 12 once CASSLWESEQYF TGTGCCAGCAGCCTTTGGGAGAGCGAGCAGTACTTC
TRBJ1-1 . TRBV4-1 15 . CASSQVPPGVTEAFF TGCGCCAGCAGCCAAGTACCGCCCGGGGTAACTGAAGCTTTCTTT
TRBJ2-1 TRBD2 TRBV5-1 15 . CASSLAPGGQNEQFF TGCGCCAGCAGCTTGGCCCCGGGGGGGCAGAATGAGCAGTTCTTC
TRBJ2-7 TRBD1 TRBV7-9 14 . CASSPPGQSYEQYF TGTGCCAGCAGCCCACCGGGACAGAGCTACGAGCAGTACTTC
TRBJ1-2 . TRBV7-9 14 once CASSWAPQGSGYTF TGTGCCAGCAGCTGGGCGCCTCAGGGATCTGGCTACACCTTC
TRBJ2-3 . TRBV19 16 . CASSLGLGGRRDTQYF TGTGCCAGTAGTTTGGGTCTGGGGGGGCGTAGAGATACGCAGTATTTT
TRBJ1-1 TRBD1 TRBV11-3 13 . CASSLTGVTEAFF TGTGCCAGCAGCTTGACAGGGGTCACTGAAGCTTTCTTT
TRBJ2-2 . TRBV7-2 14 once CASSFQRYTGELFF TGTGCCAGCAGCTTTCAGCGTTACACCGGGGAGCTGTTTTTT
TRBJ2-4 . TRBV2 14 many CASRRVNTKNIQYF TGTGCCAGTCGACGGGTTAATACCAAAAACATTCAGTACTTC
TRBJ2-1 . TRBV6-6 17 . CASSRARVITTYNEQFF TGTGCCAGCAGTCGGGCCAGGGTCATTACTACCTACAATGAGCAGTTCTTC
TRBJ2-7 TRBD1 TRBV28 12 . CASGPDRGEPYF TGTGCCAGCGGACCGGACAGGGGGGAGCCATACTTC
TRBJ1-5 TRBD1 TRBV19 15 once CASSINPQGVQPQHF TGTGCCAGTAGTATAAATCCTCAGGGGGTGCAGCCCCAGCATTTT
TRBJ1-5 . TRBV12-2 22 . CASRLAREVVSGGAYSNQPQHF TGTGCAAGTCGCTTAGCGAGGGAGGTGGTCTCGGGGGGCGCCTATAGCAATCAGCCCCAGCATTTT
TRBJ1-1 TRBD1 TRBV6-5 15 . CASSPWGQLNTEAFF TGTGCCAGCAGTCCGTGGGGACAGCTGAACACTGAAGCTTTCTTT
TRBJ2-6 . TRBV4-3 16 . CASSQVVVSGANVLTF TGCGCCAGCAGCCAAGTGGTAGTGTCCGGGGCCAACGTCCTGACTTTC
TRBJ2-1 . TRBV7-3 15 . CASSLSGAFRNEQFF TGTGCCAGCAGCTTAAGCGGGGCGTTCAGGAATGAGCAGTTCTTC
TRBJ2-1 . TRBV2 12 . CASTDSNNEQFF TGTGCCAGCACCGACAGCAACAATGAGCAGTTCTTC